What follows are 9 T cell receptor beta chains derived from one specimen sequenced in a study of Ad26.COV2.S vaccination and SARS-CoV-2 variants. Clones were read by immunoSEQ multiplex PCR, and TCRdb kept only the in-frame ones, dropping some. The table has approximately 340,000 clones, 92% seen once. The sample consisted of peripheral blood, taken after recovery from COVID-19. The receptors here all came from a human donor who had recovered from COVID-19.

This clone was observed a single time. At one of its ends the junction is not consistent with the germline gene, which may arise from a read error. The chain is built from TRBV13 and TRBJ2-1, with D unresolved. This CDR3 contains 11 residues. Germline CDR1 and CDR2: PRHDT and FYEKMQ (reference sequence). CDR3 DNA sequence: TGTGCCAGCAGCTCCGACAATGAGCAGTTCTTC. Translation: CASSSDNEQFF.

The chain has TRBV27 and TRBJ1-1; D ambiguous. Germline assignment: CDR1 MNHEY and CDR2 SMNVEV (reference sequence). This CDR3 is built from 15 residues. Deletions cut 6 bases from V and 0 bases from J, with 14 bases between. The CDR3 region is CASSLTQLLNTEAFF. CDR3 nucleotide sequence: TGTGCCAGCAGCCTCACACAGCTTTTGAACACTGAAGCTTTCTTT.

The CDR3 DNA is TGTGCCAGCAGCCCCTGGGCCAGCTCTGGAAACACCATATATTTT. This sequence encodes CASSPWASSGNTIYF. V is TRBV3-1 (or the pseudogene TRBV3-2) and J is TRBJ1-3; D is ambiguous. Trimming removed 4 bases from V and 0 bases from J, with 10 bases in between. CDR3 length: 15 amino acids. Germline CDR1 and CDR2: LGHDT and YNNKEL (reference sequence).

The genes are TRBV7-2 and TRBJ2-5; 7 nucleotides match TRBD1. J gave up 3 bases and V 3 bases, and 7 bases lay outside the gene matches. Germline V CDR1 and CDR2: SGHTA, FQGNSA. CDR3 length: 15 amino acids. The CDR3 nucleotides are TGTGCCAGCAGCTTCCAAGGGGACAGTAAAGAGACCCAGTACTTC. Protein: CASSFQGDSKETQYF.

The J gene is TRBJ1-1, the V gene TRBV6-6, with D perhaps matching TRBD1 (6 bases). The V end lost 5 bases, the J end lost 4 bases, and 8 bases lay between the germline ends. CDR1 is MNHNY, CDR2 SVGAGI, per germline (reference sequence). The CDR3 spans 12 residues. The CDR3 loop reads CASSTGPTEAFF. CDR3 bases: TGTGCCAGCAGTACAGGGCCCACTGAAGCTTTCTTT.

The sample holds one count of this clone. V usage is TRBV2 and J usage is TRBJ1-1; possible D gene TRBD1, 5 bases. The CDR3 has 13 amino acids. The germline V gene has CDR1 SNHLY and CDR2 FYNNEI. V lost 4 bases, J lost 1 base, and 7 bases lay in between. The CDR3 sequence is CASSVQENTEAFF. In nucleotides, the CDR3 is TGTGCCAGCAGTGTACAGGAGAACACTGAAGCTTTCTTT.

This sequence joins TRBV25-1 and TRBJ2-7; D remains ambiguous. The V end lost 2 bases, the J end lost 4 bases, and 12 bases lay between the germline ends. From germline, CDR1 is MGHDK and CDR2 SYGVNS. The CDR3 is 14 amino acids. The CDR3 DNA reads as TGTGCCAGCAGTGAACGGTTGCACTCATACGAGCAGTACTTC. The encoded protein is CASSERLHSYEQYF.

The chain is built from TRBV18 and TRBJ2-2; unclear D gene. The V end was cut by 3 bases, the J end by 4 bases, with 12 bases between. The V gene's germline CDR1 is KGHSH and CDR2 LQKENI. This CDR3 contains 15 residues. The CDR3 coding sequence is TGTGCCAGCTCACCGTCGGCTCTCGGCACCGGGGAGCTGTTTTTT. Amino acids: CASSPSALGTGELFF.

The CDR3 sequence is CASSPGQGRSEAFF. The CDR3 DNA follows: TGTGCCAGCTCACCCGGACAGGGAAGATCTGAAGCTTTCTTT. This rearrangement joins TRBV18 to TRBJ1-1, with 8 bases lining up with TRBD1. Germline V gene lookup returns CDR1 KGHSH and CDR2 LQKENI. The trim removed 3 bases at V and 6 bases at J, leaving 6 bases unmatched. The CDR3 sequence is 14 residues long. Variable domain in full (rest from reference TRBV18 and TRBJ1-1): NAGVMQNPRHLVRRRGQEARLRCSPMKGHSHVYWYRQLPEEGLKFMVYLQKENIIDESGMPKERFSAEFPKEGPSILRIQQVVRGDSAAYFCASSPGQGRSEAFFGQGTRLTVV.